One and the same sample provided the 6 T cell receptor beta chains below, sequenced in a study of T-cell reconstitution after alpha-beta-depleted transplantation in children. Unique molecular identifiers were incorporated when the TCRbeta library was constructed. MiXCR was run by TCRdb on the PCR reads, yielding one entry per CDR3 protein. The table shows about 870,000 distinct CDR3 sequences, with 15% to 20% occurring only once. Here the sequenced sample was PBMCs, mostly from graft donor cells, taken 360 days after TCRalphabeta/CD19-depleted stem cell transplant. The receptors were gathered from a male patient younger than 18 who had a stem cell transplant for acute lymphoblastic leukemia, so the T cells may come from the graft donor.

The V and J genes are TRBV5-5 and TRBJ1-5; TRBD1 matches 8 bases. Germline V lookup: CDR1 SGHKS, CDR2 YYEKEE (reference sequence). Germline trimming cut 1 base from V and 5 bases from J; bases unmatched to any gene: 5. This CDR3 comprises 15 residues. DNA for the CDR3: TGTGCCAGCAGCTTGACGGACAGGGCCTATCAGCCCCAGCATTTT. It is translated as CASSLTDRAYQPQHF.

There are a few counts of this clonotype. The V gene is TRBV12-3 or TRBV12-4, the J gene TRBJ2-6; TRBD1 agrees at 7 bases. J was trimmed by 0 bases and V by 8 bases; bases with no gene match: 16. The CDR3 loop spans 19 amino acids. The DNA of the CDR3 is TGTGCCAGCCTAGGCCCCGGGACAGCAGCTCTCTCTGGGGCCAACGTCCTGACTTTC. It is translated as CASLGPGTAALSGANVLTF.

J is TRBJ1-2 and V is TRBV5-1; 11 bases agree with TRBD1. This CDR3 is built from 15 residues. Germline V gene sequence: CDR1 SGHRS, CDR2 YFSETQ. V trimming: 6 bases; J trimming: 1 base; junction bases outside the gene matches: 5. The CDR3 bases are TGCGCCAGCACCCTGGGACAGGGGGTTAACTATGGCTACACCTTC. Translation: CASTLGQGVNYGYTF.

In its sample, this clonotype was seen a few times. This CDR3 is CASSFWDTENTEAFF. CDR3 coding DNA: TGTGCCAGCAGCTTCTGGGACACCGAAAACACTGAAGCTTTCTTT. The chain uses TRBV5-5 and TRBJ1-1, with a possible D match to TRBD1 (6 bases). Germline CDR1 is SGHKS and CDR2 is YYEKEE (reference sequence). CDR3 length equals 15 residues. V lost 2 bases and J lost 2, with 13 bases in between.

This clonotype was recorded at least ten times. The chain couples TRBV12-3 or TRBV12-4 to TRBJ2-3; no reliable D call. The V end lost 4 bases, the J end lost 1 base, and 9 bases lay between the germline ends. This CDR3 has 14 amino acids. DNA for the CDR3: TGTGCCAGCAGTTACCCCGAGGGCACAGATACGCAGTATTTT. Translating gives CASSYPEGTDTQYF.

The rearrangement uses TRBV29-1 and TRBJ2-5; TRBD2 matches 9 bases. Germline loops: CDR1 SQVTM, CDR2 ANQGSEA. The CDR3 has 17 amino acids. The junction had 16 bases not matched to a gene; V was cut back by 5 bases and J by 3 bases. CDR3 bases: TGCAGCGTTCCTCGGGGTAGCGGGAGCCCTCCAAAAGAGACCCAGTACTTC. Translated, it gives CSVPRGSGSPPKETQYF.